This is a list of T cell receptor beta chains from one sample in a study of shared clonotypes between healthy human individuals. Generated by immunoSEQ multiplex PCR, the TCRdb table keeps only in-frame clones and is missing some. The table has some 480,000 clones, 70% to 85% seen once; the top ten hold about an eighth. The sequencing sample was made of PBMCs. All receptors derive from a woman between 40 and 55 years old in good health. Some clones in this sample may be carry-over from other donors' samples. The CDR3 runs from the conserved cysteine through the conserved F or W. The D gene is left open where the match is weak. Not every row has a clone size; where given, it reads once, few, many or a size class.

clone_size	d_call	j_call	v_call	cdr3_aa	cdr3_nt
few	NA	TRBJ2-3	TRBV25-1	CASSEPSTLETTDTQYF	TGTGCCAGCAGTGAACCCTCTACACTGGAGACGACAGATACGCAGTATTTT
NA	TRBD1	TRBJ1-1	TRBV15	CATSKTGGPGTEAFF	TGTGCCACCAGCAAAACAGGGGGGCCGGGGACTGAAGCTTTCTTT
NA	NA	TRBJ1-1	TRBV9	CASSVEMNTEAFF	TGTGCCAGCAGCGTAGAAATGAACACTGAAGCTTTCTTT
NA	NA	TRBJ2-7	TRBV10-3	CAISEMASRSYEQYF	TGTGCCATCAGTGAGATGGCGTCGCGCTCCTACGAGCAGTACTTC
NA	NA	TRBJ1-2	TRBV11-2	CASSFSWRDDGYTF	TGTGCCAGCAGCTTCAGTTGGAGGGACGATGGCTACACCTTC
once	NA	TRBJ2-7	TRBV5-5	CASSLYGETYEQYF	TGTGCCAGCAGCTTGTATGGGGAAACCTACGAGCAGTACTTC
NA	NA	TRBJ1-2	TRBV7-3	CASSLHSDVNYGYTF	TGTGCCAGCAGCCTCCACAGCGATGTCAACTATGGCTACACCTTC
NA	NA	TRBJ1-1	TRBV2	CASSEALVGLNTEAFF	TGTGCCAGCAGTGAAGCGCTAGTGGGGTTGAACACTGAAGCTTTCTTT
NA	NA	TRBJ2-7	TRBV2	CASSAGAGEQYF	TGTGCCAGCAGTGCCGGGGCGGGAGAGCAGTACTTC
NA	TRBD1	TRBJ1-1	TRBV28	CASSGDRGRGEAFF	TGTGCCAGCAGTGGCGACAGGGGGCGCGGTGAAGCTTTCTTT
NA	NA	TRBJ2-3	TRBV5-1	CATTQGKTSTDTQYF	TGCGCCACTACCCAGGGGAAAACTAGCACAGATACGCAGTATTTT
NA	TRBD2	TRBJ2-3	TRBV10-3	CAISIGTSGRGYADTQYF	TGTGCCATCAGTATTGGGACTAGCGGGAGAGGCTATGCAGATACGCAGTATTTT
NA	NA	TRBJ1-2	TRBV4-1	CASSQVLRVANYGYTF	TGCGCCAGCAGCCAAGTCCTCAGGGTAGCTAACTATGGCTACACCTTC
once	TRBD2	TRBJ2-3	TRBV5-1	CASSRLAERTDTQYF	TGCGCCAGCAGCCGTCTAGCGGAGAGGACAGATACGCAGTATTTT
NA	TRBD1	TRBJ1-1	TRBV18	CASSRGQAIEAFF	TGTGCCAGCTCACGGGGACAGGCTATTGAAGCTTTCTTT
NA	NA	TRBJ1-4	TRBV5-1	CASSLDRREGKLFF	TGCGCCAGCAGCTTAGACCGGCGAGAGGGAAAACTGTTTTTT
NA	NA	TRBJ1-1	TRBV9	CASSRWLDSGTEAFF	TGTGCCAGCAGCCGGTGGCTGGATTCGGGCACTGAAGCTTTCTTT
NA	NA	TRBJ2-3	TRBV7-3	CASSPRRDVTQYF	TGTGCCAGCAGCCCACGACGGGACGTTACGCAGTATTTT
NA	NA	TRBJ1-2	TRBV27	CASSLSGALIDYGYTF	TGTGCCAGCAGTTTATCAGGGGCGTTAATAGACTATGGCTACACCTTC
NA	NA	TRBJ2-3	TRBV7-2	CASSPHRGDTQYF	TGTGCCAGCAGCCCCCATCGTGGAGATACGCAGTATTTT
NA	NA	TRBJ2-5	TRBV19	CASSTTDQETQYF	TGTGCCAGTAGTACGACAGATCAAGAGACCCAGTACTTC
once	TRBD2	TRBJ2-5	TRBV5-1	CASSLALGGKETQYF	TGCGCCAGCAGCTTGGCCCTGGGAGGGAAAGAGACCCAGTACTTC
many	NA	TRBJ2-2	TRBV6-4	CASSEGDTGELFF	TGTGCCAGCAGTGAAGGGGACACCGGGGAGCTGTTTTTT
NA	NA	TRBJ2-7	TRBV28	CASSLASGGTYEQYF	TGTGCCAGCAGTTTAGCGTCTGGAGGTACCTACGAGCAGTACTTC
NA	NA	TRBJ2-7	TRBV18	CASSPQTAAENEQYF	TGTGCCAGCTCACCACAGACAGCGGCGGAGAACGAGCAGTACTTC
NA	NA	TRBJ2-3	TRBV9	CASSGATDTQYF	TGTGCCAGCAGCGGCGCCACAGATACGCAGTATTTT
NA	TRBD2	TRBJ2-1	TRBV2	CASRVLAGSYNEQFF	TGTGCCAGCAGGGTTCTAGCGGGCTCCTACAATGAGCAGTTCTTC
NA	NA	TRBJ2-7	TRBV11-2	CASSLDHREQYF	TGTGCCAGCAGCTTAGATCACAGGGAGCAGTACTTC
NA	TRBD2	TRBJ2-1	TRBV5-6	CASSLATSSGYNEQFF	TGTGCCAGCAGCTTGGCCACCTCTAGCGGATACAATGAGCAGTTCTTC
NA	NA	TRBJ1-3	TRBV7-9	CASSLSSGTLRNTIYF	TGTGCCAGCAGCTTGTCATCCGGGACACTCAGAAACACCATATATTTT
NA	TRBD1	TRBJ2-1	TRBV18	CASSPGQVNNEQFF	TGTGCCAGCTCCCCGGGACAGGTAAACAATGAGCAGTTCTTC
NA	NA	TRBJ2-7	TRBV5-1	CASSLEGRIYEQYF	TGCGCCAGCAGCTTGGAGGGACGGATCTACGAGCAGTACTTC
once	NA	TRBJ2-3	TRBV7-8	CASSLGLLSSTDTQYF	TGTGCCAGCAGCTTAGGACTACTATCTAGCACAGATACGCAGTATTTT
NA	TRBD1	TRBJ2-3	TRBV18	CASSPRGQGGTDTQYF	TGTGCCAGCTCACCCCGCGGACAGGGGGGGACAGATACGCAGTATTTT
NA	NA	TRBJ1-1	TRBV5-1	CASSRDVNTEAFF	TGCGCCAGCAGCCGCGATGTGAACACTGAAGCTTTCTTT
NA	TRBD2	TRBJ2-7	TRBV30	CAWSVRRSGSRTYEQYF	TGTGCCTGGAGTGTACGTCGTAGCGGGAGCCGCACCTACGAGCAGTACTTC
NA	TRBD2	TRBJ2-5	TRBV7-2	CASSPPLAGDRETQYF	TGTGCCAGCAGCCCACCTTTGGCGGGAGATCGGGAGACCCAGTACTTC
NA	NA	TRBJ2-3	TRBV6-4	CASSRGTSSTDTQYF	TGTGCCAGCAGTCGGGGCACTTCGAGCACAGATACGCAGTATTTT
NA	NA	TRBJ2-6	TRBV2	CASITSGANVLTF	TGTGCCAGCATCACGTCTGGGGCCAACGTCCTGACTTTC
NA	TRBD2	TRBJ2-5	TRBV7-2	CASSLAGGPGQETQYF	TGTGCCAGCAGCCTAGCGGGAGGGCCGGGGCAAGAGACCCAGTACTTC
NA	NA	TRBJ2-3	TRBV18	CASSSLYSSTDTQYF	TGTGCCAGCTCATCCCTTTACTCTAGCACAGATACGCAGTATTTT
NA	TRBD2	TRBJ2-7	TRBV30	CAWSSRSGGYEQYF	TGTGCCTGGAGTAGCCGGAGCGGGGGCTACGAGCAGTACTTC
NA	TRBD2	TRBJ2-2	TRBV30	CAWSVGLAENTGELFF	TGTGCCTGGAGTGTAGGGCTAGCGGAAAACACCGGGGAGCTGTTTTTT